Listed below are T cell receptor beta chains from one sample, sequenced in a study of T cells in Graves' hyperthyroidism and ophthalmopathy. Via MiXCR, TCRdb re-called the multiplex PCR reads, giving one row per CDR3 protein. The top ten clones hold about 26% of a sample with roughly 510,000 distinct CDR3 sequences, around 20% of them seen once. The sample comprised blood. The receptors derive from a man younger than 35 with Graves' hyperthyroidism. Each CDR3 is given with its conserved first and last residue. The D gene is left open where the match is weak. Size tells how often a clone was seen (once, few, many) or the class of an expanded clone, and some rows leave it out.

D: -; V: TRBV5-1; J: TRBJ1-2; size: -; DNA: TGCGCCAGCAGCTTGGCCGGGGGGCTTGACTATGGCTACACCTTC; CDR3: CASSLAGGLDYGYTF
D: -; V: TRBV10-3; J: TRBJ1-3; size: many; DNA: TGTGCCATCAGTGTGACGGGAGGGCTGAGAGGAAACACCATATATTTT; CDR3: CAISVTGGLRGNTIYF
D: -; V: TRBV11-2; J: TRBJ2-5; size: many; DNA: TGTGCCAGCAGCAACCCCGGGACGGCCAAAAGGACCCAGTACTTC; CDR3: CASSNPGTAKRTQYF
D: TRBD1; V: TRBV5-1; J: TRBJ1-2; size: many; DNA: TGCGCCAGCAGCTTTTTCACCCAAGACAGGGATGGCTACACCTTC; CDR3: CASSFFTQDRDGYTF
D: TRBD1; V: TRBV13; J: TRBJ1-2; size: -; DNA: TGTGCCAGCAGCTACGCGATACTCAACAGGGGTGGCTACACCTTC; CDR3: CASSYAILNRGGYTF
D: TRBD1; V: TRBV28; J: TRBJ2-7; size: many; DNA: TGTGCCAGCAGACCACCAACTCGACAGGGTGAGTCCGAGCAGTACTTC; CDR3: CASRPPTRQGESEQYF
D: TRBD2; V: TRBV29-1; J: TRBJ2-7; size: many; DNA: TGCAGCGTTGTCGGGGGGGAGCAGTACTTC; CDR3: CSVVGGEQYF
D: TRBD1; V: TRBV6-7; J: TRBJ2-7; size: once; DNA: TGTGCCAGCAAAGTACAGGGGATCTACGAGCAGTACTTC; CDR3: CASKVQGIYEQYF
D: -; V: TRBV5-6; J: TRBJ2-2; size: many; DNA: TGTGCCAGCAGTTCGACATTTGTGGAGCTGTTTTTT; CDR3: CASSSTFVELFF
D: -; V: TRBV28; J: TRBJ1-5; size: -; DNA: TGTGCCAGCAGTTTATGGGTCACTAATAATCAGCCCCAGCATTTT; CDR3: CASSLWVTNNQPQHF
D: -; V: TRBV19; J: TRBJ2-7; size: -; DNA: TGTGCCAGTAGTATTGTTCCAGGGTCCTACGAGCAGTACTTC; CDR3: CASSIVPGSYEQYF
D: TRBD2; V: TRBV12-3/TRBV12-4; J: TRBJ2-7; size: -; DNA: TGTGCCAGCAGATTAGCGGGGGATCGCTACGAGCAGTACTTC; CDR3: CASRLAGDRYEQYF
D: -; V: TRBV11-2; J: TRBJ2-7; size: many; DNA: TGTGCCAGCAGCTTCTTAGAGGAAGGGGGACAGCAGTACTTC; CDR3: CASSFLEEGGQQYF
D: -; V: TRBV6-1; J: TRBJ1-1; size: -; DNA: TGTGCCAGCCGACCCCGCTCGGGGGTCACTGAAGCTTTCTTT; CDR3: CASRPRSGVTEAFF
D: TRBD1; V: TRBV6-1; J: TRBJ1-5; size: many; DNA: TGTGCCAGCAGTGATTGGGACAGGGATAGCAATCAGCCCCAGCATTTT; CDR3: CASSDWDRDSNQPQHF
D: TRBD2; V: TRBV11-2; J: TRBJ2-7; size: -; DNA: TGTGCCAGCAGCACCAATAGACTAGCCGAGCAGTACTTC; CDR3: CASSTNRLAEQYF